This section outlines one TCR beta chain sequence together with its context. Its antigen remains unidentified. Base qualities are not provided; no much larger clone lies one nucleotide away. TCRbeta CDR3 regions were amplified from genomic DNA by means of the immunoSEQ Assay, a bias-controlled multiplex PCR. Per the source publication's procedure: The number of nucleated cells in each sample was estimated from the amplification of reference gene primers within the assay. Sequence reads were collapsed and filtered to measure the absolute abundance of every unique TCRbeta CDR3 rearrangement. For each sample, productive Simpson clonality was calculated by taking the square root of Simpson's diversity index across productive rearrangements. The immuneACCESS repertoire file appears here via TCRdb, limited to in-frame rearrangements. These files lack a portion of the clones; in checked studies, under half of the deficit traces to unresolved V genes, and the cause of the others is not known. V and J calls and clone size come straight from that table; D and trimming were deduced from the DNA. For this sample there are approximately 300,000 clones; roughly 90% appear just once. Approximately 7.5% of the sample goes to the ten largest clones.

This entry belongs to a study of blood T cell repertoires in COVID-19 (dated by TCRdb to about 2020). About the investigation overall: Collaborator samples came from the United States, Italy and Spain and covered acute and convalescent phases of COVID-19. The material from the prospective study consisted of cDNA or gDNA derived from T cells, B-cell-depleted T cells, or PBMCs. The dataset comprised deeply sampled blood TCRbeta repertoires from subjects exposed to, actively infected with, or recovered from COVID-19. The repertoires were released in a freely available public database intended as a resource for research on the immune response to SARS-CoV-2. The samples were drawn from the first 160 participants of the ongoing ImmuneRACE study and from some 1,300 subjects provided by 6 global collaborators. The sample metadata nearly always contained a de-identified subject ID, COVID-19 status, age in years and sex. Where available, HLA class I and class II types were obtained from metadata supplied by the sample provider rather than from assay-based typing.

Results the study describes overall, beyond this receptor: Clinical and demographic metadata were provided uncurated, with the amount varying by source and participant.

At one collaborating source in Seattle, patients were enrolled during active infection and were followed longitudinally through the course of disease. Each collaborating institution followed its own protocols to collect whole blood in K2EDTA tubes. For TCRbeta analysis, collaborator samples were shipped as frozen whole blood, as isolated PBMCs, or as DNA extracted from either sample type. The TCR was taken from a woman aged 30 to 39 with COVID-19, enrolled during active disease. Input material: peripheral blood.

Here the CDR3 is given as CATSLAGLENEQFF. The DNA sequence reads TGTGCCACAAGTTTAGCGGGTTTGGAAAATGAGCAGTTCTTC. The rearrangement joined TRBV24-1 to TRBJ2-1; 7 bases in between match TRBD2. Including cysteine and phenylalanine, the CDR3 has 14 amino acids. CDR3 DNA is the only sequence kept; it has 42 bases, read in frame from the first base. The germline V gene gives CDR1 as KGHDR and CDR2 as SFDVKD. Trimmed from V: 10 bases; trimmed from J: 7 bases; junction bases lacking a gene match: 12.